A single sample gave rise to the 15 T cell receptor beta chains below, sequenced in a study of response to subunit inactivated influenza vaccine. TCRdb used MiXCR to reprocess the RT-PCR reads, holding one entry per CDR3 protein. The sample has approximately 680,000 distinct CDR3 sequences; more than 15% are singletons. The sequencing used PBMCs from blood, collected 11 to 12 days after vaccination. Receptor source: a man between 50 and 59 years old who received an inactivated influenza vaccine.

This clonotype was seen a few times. The CDR3 region has the DNA TGCGCCAGCAGTGAAGGGCCAGGGTATAATTCACCCCTCCACTTT. Its translation: CASSEGPGYNSPLHF. The gene calls are TRBV10-2 and TRBJ1-6; tentatively, D is TRBD1 (5 bases). CDR1 is WSHSY and CDR2 is SAAADI in the germline V gene. With 3 bases removed from V and 4 bases from J, the gap between germline ends came to 10 bases. There are 15 residues in the CDR3.

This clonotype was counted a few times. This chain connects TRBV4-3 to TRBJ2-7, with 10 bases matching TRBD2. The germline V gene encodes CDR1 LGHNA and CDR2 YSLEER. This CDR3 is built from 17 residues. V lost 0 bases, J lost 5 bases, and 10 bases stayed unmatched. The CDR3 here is CASSQDWGLAGGHEQYF. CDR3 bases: TGCGCCAGCAGCCAAGATTGGGGCTTAGCGGGAGGTCACGAGCAGTACTTC.

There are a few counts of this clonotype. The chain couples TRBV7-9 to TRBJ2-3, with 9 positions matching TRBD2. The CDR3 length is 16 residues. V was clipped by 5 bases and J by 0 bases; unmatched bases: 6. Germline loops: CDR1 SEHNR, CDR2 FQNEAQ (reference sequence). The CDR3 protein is CASSPGLAQSTDTQYF. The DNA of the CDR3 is TGTGCCAGCAGCCCAGGACTAGCGCAAAGCACAGATACGCAGTATTTT.

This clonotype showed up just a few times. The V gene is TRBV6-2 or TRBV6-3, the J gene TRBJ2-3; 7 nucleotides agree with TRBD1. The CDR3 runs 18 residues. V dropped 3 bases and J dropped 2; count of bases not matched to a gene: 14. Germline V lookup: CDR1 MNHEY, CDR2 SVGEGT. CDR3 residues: CASSYGTPRDSYTDTQYF. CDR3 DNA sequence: TGTGCCAGCAGTTATGGGACCCCGAGGGACAGCTACACAGATACGCAGTATTTT.

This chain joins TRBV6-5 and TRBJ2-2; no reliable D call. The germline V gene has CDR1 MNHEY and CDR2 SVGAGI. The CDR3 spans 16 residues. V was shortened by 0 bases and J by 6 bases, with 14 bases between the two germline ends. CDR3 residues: CASSYSDSSFPGELFF. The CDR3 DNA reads TGTGCCAGCAGTTACTCTGACTCGTCTTTTCCCGGGGAGCTGTTTTTT.

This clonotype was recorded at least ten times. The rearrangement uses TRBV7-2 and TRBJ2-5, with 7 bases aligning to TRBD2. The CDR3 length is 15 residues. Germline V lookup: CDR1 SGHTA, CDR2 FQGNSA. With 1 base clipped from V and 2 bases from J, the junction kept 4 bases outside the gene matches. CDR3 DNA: TGTGCCAGCAGCTTAGGGGGGGGAGGGCAAGAGACCCAGTACTTC. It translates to CASSLGGGGQETQYF. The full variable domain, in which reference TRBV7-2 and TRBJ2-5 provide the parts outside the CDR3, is GAGVSQSPSNKVTEKGKDVELRCDPISGHTALYWYRQSLGQGLEFLIYFQGNSAPDKSGLPSDRFSAERTGGSVSTLTIQRTQQEDSAVYLCASSLGGGGQETQYFGPGTRLLVL.

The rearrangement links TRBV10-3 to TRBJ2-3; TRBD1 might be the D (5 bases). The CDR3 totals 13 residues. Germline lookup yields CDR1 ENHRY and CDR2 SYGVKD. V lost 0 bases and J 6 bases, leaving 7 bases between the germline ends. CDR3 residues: CAISESGLDTQYF. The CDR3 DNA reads TGTGCCATCAGTGAGTCGGGGCTCGATACGCAGTATTTT.

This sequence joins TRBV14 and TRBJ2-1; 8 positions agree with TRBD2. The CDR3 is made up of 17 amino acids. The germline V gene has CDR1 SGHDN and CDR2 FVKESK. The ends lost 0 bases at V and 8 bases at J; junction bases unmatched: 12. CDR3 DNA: TGTGCCAGCAGCCAAGATAGAGGAGCGGGAGCCCCCGATGAGCAGTTCTTC. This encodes CASSQDRGAGAPDEQFF.

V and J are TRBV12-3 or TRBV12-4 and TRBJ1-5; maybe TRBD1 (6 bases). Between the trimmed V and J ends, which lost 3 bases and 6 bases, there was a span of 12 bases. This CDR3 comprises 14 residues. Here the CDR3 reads CASSFLGGGQPQHF. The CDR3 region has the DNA TGTGCCAGCAGTTTCTTAGGGGGAGGTCAGCCCCAGCATTTT.

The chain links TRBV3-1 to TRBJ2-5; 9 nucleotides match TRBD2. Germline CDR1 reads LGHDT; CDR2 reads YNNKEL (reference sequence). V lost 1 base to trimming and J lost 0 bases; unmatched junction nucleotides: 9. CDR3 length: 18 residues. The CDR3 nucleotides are TGTGCCAGCAGCCAAGGAGGGGCTAGCGGGGCTAACCAAGAGACCCAGTACTTC. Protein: CASSQGGASGANQETQYF.

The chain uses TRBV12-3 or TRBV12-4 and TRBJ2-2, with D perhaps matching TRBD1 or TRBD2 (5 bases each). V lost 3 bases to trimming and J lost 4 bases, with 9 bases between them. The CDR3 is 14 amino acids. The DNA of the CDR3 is TGTGCCAGCAGTTTGTGGGGGATCACCGGGGAGCTGTTTTTT. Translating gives CASSLWGITGELFF.

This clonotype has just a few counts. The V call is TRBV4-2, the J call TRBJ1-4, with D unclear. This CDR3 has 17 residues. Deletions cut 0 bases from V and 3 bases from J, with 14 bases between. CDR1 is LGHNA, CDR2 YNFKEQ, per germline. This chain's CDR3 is CASSQEGSSDPNEKLFF. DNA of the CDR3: TGTGCCAGCAGCCAAGAAGGTAGCTCGGATCCTAATGAAAAACTGTTTTTT.

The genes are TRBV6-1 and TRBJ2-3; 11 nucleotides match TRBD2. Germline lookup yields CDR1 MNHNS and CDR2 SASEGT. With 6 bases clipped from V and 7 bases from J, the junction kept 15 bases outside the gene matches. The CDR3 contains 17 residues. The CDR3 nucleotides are TGTGCCAGCAGGTCACTTAGCGGGGGGGCGGACGGGAATACGCAGTATTTT. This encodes CASRSLSGGADGNTQYF.

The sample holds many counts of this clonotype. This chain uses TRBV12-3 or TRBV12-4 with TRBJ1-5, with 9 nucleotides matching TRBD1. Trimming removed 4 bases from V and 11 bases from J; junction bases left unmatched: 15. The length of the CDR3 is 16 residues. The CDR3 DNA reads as TGTGCCAGCAGTTACAGACAGGGGGAGCGCAGGCAGGCCCAGCATTTT. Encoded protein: CASSYRQGERRQAQHF.

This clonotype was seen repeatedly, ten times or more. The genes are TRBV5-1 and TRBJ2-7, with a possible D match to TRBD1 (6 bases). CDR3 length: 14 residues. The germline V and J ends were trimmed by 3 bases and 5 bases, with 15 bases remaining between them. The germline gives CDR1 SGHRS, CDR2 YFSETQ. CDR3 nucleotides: TGCGCCAGCAGCTCTAACAGGGTGGGCCACGAGCAGTACTTC. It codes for CASSSNRVGHEQYF.